The following is a T cell receptor beta chain sequence with its context. The CDR3 has 15 residues. Germline CDR1 SGHTA, CDR2 FQGNSA. Each CDR3 protein gets one entry in TCRdb, which reprocessed the 5' RACE reads and gives no DNA. The table lists about 380,000 distinct CDR3 sequences. The data belong to a study of monozygotic twins with inflammatory bowel disease. This sequence originates from a human donor with ulcerative colitis or Crohn's disease, or a healthy co-twin of an affected twin (not recorded which). Sequenced input: blood. The rearrangement uses TRBV7-2 and TRBJ2-3; the TCRdb D gene call, TRBD2, has no DNA to confirm it. CDR3 amino acids: CASSNFGTAADTQYF.